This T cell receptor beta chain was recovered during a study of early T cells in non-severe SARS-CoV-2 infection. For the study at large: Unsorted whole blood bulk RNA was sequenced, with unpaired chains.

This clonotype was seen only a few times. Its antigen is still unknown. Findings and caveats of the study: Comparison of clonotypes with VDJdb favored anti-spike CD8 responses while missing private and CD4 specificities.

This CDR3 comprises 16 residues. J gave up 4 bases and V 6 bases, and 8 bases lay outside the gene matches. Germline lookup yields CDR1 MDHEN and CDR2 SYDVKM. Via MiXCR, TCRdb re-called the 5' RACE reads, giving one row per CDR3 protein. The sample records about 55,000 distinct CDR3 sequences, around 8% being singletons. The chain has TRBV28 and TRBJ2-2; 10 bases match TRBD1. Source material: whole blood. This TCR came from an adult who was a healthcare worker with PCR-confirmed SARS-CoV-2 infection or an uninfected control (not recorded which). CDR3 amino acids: CASSIGGTGVTGELFF. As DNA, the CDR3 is TGTGCCAGCAGCATAGGCGGGACAGGGGTCACCGGGGAGCTGTTTTTT.